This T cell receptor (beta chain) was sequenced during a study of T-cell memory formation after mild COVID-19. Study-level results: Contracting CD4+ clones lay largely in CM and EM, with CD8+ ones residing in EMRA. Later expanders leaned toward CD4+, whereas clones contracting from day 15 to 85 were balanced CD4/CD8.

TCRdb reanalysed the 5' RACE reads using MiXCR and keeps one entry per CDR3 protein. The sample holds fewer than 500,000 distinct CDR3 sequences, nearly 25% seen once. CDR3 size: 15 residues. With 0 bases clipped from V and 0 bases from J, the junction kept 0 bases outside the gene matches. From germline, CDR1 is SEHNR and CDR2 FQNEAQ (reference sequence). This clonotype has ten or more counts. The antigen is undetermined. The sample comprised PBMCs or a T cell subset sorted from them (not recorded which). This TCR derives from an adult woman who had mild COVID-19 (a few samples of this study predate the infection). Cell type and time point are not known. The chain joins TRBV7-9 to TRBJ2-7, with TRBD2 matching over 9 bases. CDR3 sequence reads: CASSLASGSSYEQYF. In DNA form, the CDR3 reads TGTGCCAGCAGCTTAGCTAGCGGGAGCTCCTACGAGCAGTACTTC.